This entry concerns a single TCR beta chain. Compared with germline, one end of the junction differs, possibly owing to a read error. This CDR3 has 15 amino acids. Per germline, CDR1 ENHRY and CDR2 SYGVKD. These data are taken from a study of T cell responses to AZD1222 COVID-19 vaccine. The assay was immunoSEQ multiplex PCR, and TCRdb's table has in-frame clones only and misses some. The table includes around 120,000 clones, around 90% detected once. The origin of this receptor is an adult in good health. The V call is TRBV10-3, the J call TRBJ2-2, with a possible D match to TRBD1 (5 bases). The source material was peripheral blood, sampled on day 0 of AZD1222 vaccination. CDR3 sequence reads: CAIRDQGTNTGELFF. CDR3 nucleotide sequence: TGTGCCATCCGTGACCAGGGAACGAACACCGGGGAGCTGTTTTTT.